This record looks at one TCR beta chain sequence and its context. Its specificity is not known. In this CDR3 the conserved last residue, phenylalanine or tryptophan, is missing, so a read error is likely. Constant-region priming of about 500 ng total RNA yielded TCR beta cDNA. Library construction for TCR beta comprised three nested multiplex PCR rounds performed with slightly modified ARM-PCR. TCRdb itself ran the multiplex PCR reads through MiXCR, one entry per CDR3 protein. The sample lists approximately 340,000 distinct CDR3 sequences; less than 70% were seen once. The sample originates from a study of tumor-infiltrating lymphocytes in primary liver carcinoma. Study information: Surgical resection was used to treat these primary liver carcinoma patients. Tumors measured roughly 4 to 11 cm and were stage T1-T3 N0M0. Tissue type made little difference to sample yields of roughly 3.65 to 7.13 million productive TCRbeta reads.

General study findings and limits: Tumor specimens were characterized by a significantly higher top-250-clone fraction than blood (p = 0.039).

The blood RNA (from unsorted whole blood) was obtained, and germline DNA was also extracted. Sequenced: peripheral blood. The sequence was obtained from a man in his forties or fifties with primary liver carcinoma and hepatitis B virus infection.

CDR3 coding DNA: TGTGCCATAAGTGAGCTCAGTAGCGGGCGCTCCTACGAGCAGTACTTG. Translated, it gives CAISELSSGRSYEQYL. The V call is TRBV10-3, the J call TRBJ2-7; 7 bases align to TRBD2. This CDR3 is built from 16 residues. CDR1 and CDR2 (germline): ENHRY, SYGVKD.